This T cell receptor beta chain was sequenced in a study of siplizumab effects on memory and regulatory T cells. Assays examined roughly 100,000 TCR templates per sample. Libraries were prepared by immunoSEQ multiplex PCR; TCRdb keeps only in-frame clonotypes and omits some of them. The sample shows about 110,000 clones, approximately 94% of them seen only once. CDR3 length: 14 residues. V shed 6 bases and J shed 3 bases, with 14 bases lying between them. The V gene's germline CDR1 is MNHNY and CDR2 SVGAGI (reference sequence). Study observations and caveats: Naive T cells looked more diverse than memory cells and looked like major alloresponse contributors. Confirmation that proliferating Tregs from siplizumab cultures had suppressive function was not obtained. Siplizumab significantly brought down the alloreactive sequences that trace back to unstimulated CD4+ memory cells.

This clone was detected a few times. Its antigen is undetermined. This clonotype originated in a human donor in good health. V is TRBV6-6 and J is TRBJ1-1, with D maybe TRBD1 (5 bases). The sample taken for sequencing was CD4+ T cells sorted from blood. The CDR3 here is CASSKGTAHTEAFF. In nucleotides, the CDR3 is TGTGCCAGCAGCAAAGGGACCGCGCACACTGAAGCTTTCTTT.